These 4 T cell receptor beta chains were sequenced from one sample in a study of T cells after posttransplantation cyclophosphamide. Assay: immunoSEQ multiplex PCR; the TCRdb copy retains only in-frame clones and omits some. In total the sample includes 45,000 to 55,000 clones, none of them seen once. The sample was PBMCs. Receptors were obtained from a man aged 35 to 55 in good health, CMV-negative, and a related stem cell transplant donor.

This clone was seen ten or more times. The chain joins TRBV5-1 to TRBJ2-7; 12 nucleotides line up with TRBD2. Trimming at V came to 8 bases and at J to 4 bases, leaving 13 bases not matched to a gene. Germline loops: CDR1 SGHRS, CDR2 YFSETQ. The CDR3 covers 16 residues. In nucleotides, the CDR3 is TGCGCCAGTTCTGACGGGGGGACTAGCGGGCTGTACGAGCAGTACTTC. Translated: CASSDGGTSGLYEQYF.

This clone has a count of ten or more. The V gene is TRBV28, the J gene TRBJ1-2; possible D gene TRBD1, 6 bases. The germline V gene encodes CDR1 MDHEN and CDR2 SYDVKM. This CDR3 contains 17 residues. Trimming cost V 3 bases and J 7 bases, with 24 bases left between them. In DNA, the CDR3 is TGTGCCAGCAGTTTGGACCATCGGGCCGGGGGGCTATTTGGCTACACCTTC. Amino acid sequence: CASSLDHRAGGLFGYTF.

This clone occurred many times. The junction shows a germline mismatch at one end, possibly a read error. The V call is TRBV28, the J call TRBJ2-7; a possible D gene is TRBD2 (6 bases). Germline CDR1 MDHEN, CDR2 SYDVKM. CDR3 length: 17 residues. This CDR3 reads CASSLFVYLSGDGVLHF. The CDR3 nucleotides read TGTGCCAGCAGTTTATTTGTTTATTTATCGGGGGACGGCGTTCTTCACTTC.

This clone was recorded at least ten times. The CDR3 reads CASSRGTSIHEQYF. The CDR3 nucleotides read TGTGCCAGCAGCAGGGGGACTAGTATACACGAGCAGTACTTC. The genes are TRBV7-8 and TRBJ2-7, with 8 nucleotides matching TRBD2. Germline V gene sequence: CDR1 SGHVS, CDR2 FQNEAQ. Trimming took 5 bases from V and 5 from J; bases not matched to a gene: 8. The CDR3 is 14 amino acids.